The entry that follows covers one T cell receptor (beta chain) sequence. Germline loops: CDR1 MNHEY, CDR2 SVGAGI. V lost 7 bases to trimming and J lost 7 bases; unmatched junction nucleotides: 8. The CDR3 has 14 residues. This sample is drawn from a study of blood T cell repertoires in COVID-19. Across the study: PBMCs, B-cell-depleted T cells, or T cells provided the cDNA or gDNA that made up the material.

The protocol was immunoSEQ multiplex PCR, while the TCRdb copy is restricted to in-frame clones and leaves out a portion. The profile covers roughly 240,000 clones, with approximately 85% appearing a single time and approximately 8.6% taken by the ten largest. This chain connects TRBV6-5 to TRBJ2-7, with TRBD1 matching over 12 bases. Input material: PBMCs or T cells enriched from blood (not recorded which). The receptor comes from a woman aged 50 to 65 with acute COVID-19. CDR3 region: CASKAGTGGGEQYF. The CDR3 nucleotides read TGTGCCAGCAAGGCCGGGACAGGGGGCGGGGAGCAGTACTTC.